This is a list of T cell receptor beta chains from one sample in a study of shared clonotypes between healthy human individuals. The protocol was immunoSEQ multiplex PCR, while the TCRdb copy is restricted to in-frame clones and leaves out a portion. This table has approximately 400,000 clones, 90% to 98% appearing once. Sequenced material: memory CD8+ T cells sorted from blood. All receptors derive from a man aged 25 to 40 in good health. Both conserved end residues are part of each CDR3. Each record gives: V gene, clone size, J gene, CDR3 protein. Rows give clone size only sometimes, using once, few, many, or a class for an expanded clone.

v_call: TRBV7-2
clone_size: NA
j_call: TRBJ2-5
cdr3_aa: CASSLAGLFIHF

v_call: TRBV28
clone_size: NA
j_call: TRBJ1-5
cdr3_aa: CASSREGHNQPQHF

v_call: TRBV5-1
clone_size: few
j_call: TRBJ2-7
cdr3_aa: CASSTKRVGGTSYEQYF

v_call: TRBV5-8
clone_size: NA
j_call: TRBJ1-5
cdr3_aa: CASSYDRNQPQHF

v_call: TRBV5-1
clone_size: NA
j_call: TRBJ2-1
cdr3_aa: CASSSRTSSSISYNEQFF

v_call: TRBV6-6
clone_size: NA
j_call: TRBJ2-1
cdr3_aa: CASSYPDRPGDEQFF

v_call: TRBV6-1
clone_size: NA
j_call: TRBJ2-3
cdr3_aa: CASSERTSGRLDTQYF

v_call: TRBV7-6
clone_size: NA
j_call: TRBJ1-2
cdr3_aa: CASSLDGNDIYGYTF

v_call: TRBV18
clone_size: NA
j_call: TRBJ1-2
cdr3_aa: CASSPGQGNGYTF

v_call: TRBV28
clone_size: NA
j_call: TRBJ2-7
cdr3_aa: CASSTTLAEQYF

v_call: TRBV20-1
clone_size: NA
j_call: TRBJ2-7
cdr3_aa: CSASGGYEQYF

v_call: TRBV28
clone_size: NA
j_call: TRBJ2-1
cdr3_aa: CASSSLWREGYEQFF

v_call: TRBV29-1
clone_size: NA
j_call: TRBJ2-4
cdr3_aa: CSVRGAKNIQYF

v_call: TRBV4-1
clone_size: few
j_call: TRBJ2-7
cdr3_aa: CASSQLAGAYEQYF

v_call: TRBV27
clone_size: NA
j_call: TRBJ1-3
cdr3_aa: CASSFGRPNSGNTIYF

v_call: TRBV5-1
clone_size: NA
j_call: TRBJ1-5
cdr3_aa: CASSLGDRDQPQHF

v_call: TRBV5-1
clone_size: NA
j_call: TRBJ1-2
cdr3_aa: CASSLGGTGGNYGYTF

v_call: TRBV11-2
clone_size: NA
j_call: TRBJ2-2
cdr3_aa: CASSGTSGSTGELFF

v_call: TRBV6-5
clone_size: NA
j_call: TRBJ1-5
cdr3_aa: CASRYRSNQPQHF

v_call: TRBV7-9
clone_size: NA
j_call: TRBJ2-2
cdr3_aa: CASSPFSGRTHTGELFF

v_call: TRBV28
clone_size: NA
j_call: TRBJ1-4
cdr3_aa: CASSRVKTFREKLFF

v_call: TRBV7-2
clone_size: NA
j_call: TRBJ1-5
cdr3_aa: CASSPRQGAQPQHF

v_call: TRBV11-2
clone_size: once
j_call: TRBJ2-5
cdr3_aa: CASSPLKGATKETQYF

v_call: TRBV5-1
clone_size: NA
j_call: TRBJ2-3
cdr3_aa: CASSFSLGPDTQYF

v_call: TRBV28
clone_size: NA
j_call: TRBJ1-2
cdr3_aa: CASSLTSGYTF

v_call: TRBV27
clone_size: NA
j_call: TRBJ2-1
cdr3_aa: CASSSGGLAGFYSYNEQFF